What follows are 28 T cell receptor beta chains derived from one specimen sequenced in a study of cytomegalovirus exposure and HLA in healthy donors. Here immunoSEQ multiplex PCR was the method, and the copy in TCRdb shows in-frame clones only, minus some. Of 200,000 to 300,000 clones in the sample, around 90% are singletons; the top ten hold 2.5% to 3.5%. The sample taken for sequencing was PBMCs. Source of these receptors: a woman aged 25 to 45 in good health and CMV-seronegative.

This chain connects TRBV7-8 to TRBJ2-4; TRBD1 might be the D (5 bases). Per germline, CDR1 SGHVS and CDR2 FQNEAQ. Trimming removed 4 bases at V and 0 bases at J, with 13 bases between. CDR3 length equals 16 residues. The DNA of the CDR3 is TGTGCCAGCAGCTGGGTCAGGGATGGAGCCAAAAACATTCAGTACTTC. Encoded protein: CASSWVRDGAKNIQYF.

The chain links TRBV23-1 to TRBJ2-7, with TRBD2 matching over 10 bases. TRBV23-1 is classed as an ORF, of uncertain function. This CDR3 contains 16 residues. V shed 0 bases and J 3 bases; nucleotides not matched to a gene: 5. The CDR3 DNA is TGCGCCAGCAGTCAATCGAATTTAGCGGGAGGCTACGAGCAGTACTTC. It is translated as CASSQSNLAGGYEQYF.

This chain uses TRBV27 with TRBJ2-7; no definite D call. Germline V gene sequence: CDR1 MNHEY, CDR2 SMNVEV (reference sequence). Trimming left V 2 bases short and J 0 bases short, with 14 bases between. The CDR3 length is 16 residues. In nucleotides, the CDR3 is TGTGCCAGCAGTTTACGGCCGGCGGTAAGCTCCTACGAGCAGTACTTC. Protein sequence: CASSLRPAVSSYEQYF.

The V call is TRBV20-1, the J call TRBJ1-1; possibly TRBD1 for D (6 bases). The V end was cut by 3 bases, the J end by 11 bases, with 10 bases between. This CDR3 has 10 residues. Per the germline V gene, CDR1 is DFQATT and CDR2 is SNEGSKA (reference sequence). This CDR3 reads CSASLGAAFF. CDR3 DNA: TGCAGTGCTAGTCTGGGGGCGGCTTTCTTT.

This clone has a single count. The CDR3 region is CASSRRQGEDTQYF. CDR3 nucleotides: TGTGCCAGCAGCAGGCGACAGGGCGAAGATACGCAGTATTTT. This chain connects TRBV9 to TRBJ2-3; the match to TRBD1 covers 7 bases. This CDR3 contains 14 residues. The V and J ends lost 4 bases and 5 bases, in that order; junction bases with no gene match: 7. The germline V gene has CDR1 SGDLS and CDR2 YYNGEE.

CDR3: CASSPMGGDTGELFF. CDR3 nucleotide sequence: TGTGCCAGCAGTCCGATGGGGGGAGACACCGGGGAGCTGTTTTTT. The chain recombines TRBV6-1 with TRBJ2-2; tentatively, D is TRBD2 (6 bases). Germline V gene data show CDR1 as MNHNS and CDR2 as SASEGT. CDR3 length: 15 residues. V shed 5 bases and J shed 3 bases, with 13 bases lying between them.

V gene TRBV7-2 combines with J gene TRBJ2-1, with 9 bases identical to TRBD1. CDR1 and CDR2 (germline): SGHTA, FQGNSA. This CDR3 region has 16 residues. With V trimmed by 1 base and J by 6 bases, 7 bases remained unmatched. The DNA for the CDR3 is TGTGCCAGCAGCTTAGTAGTGCGACAGGGGGGCAATGAGCAGTTCTTC. Its protein product is CASSLVVRQGGNEQFF.

The V gene is TRBV25-1, the J gene TRBJ2-5; D unclear. The CDR3 consists of 15 residues. The ends were cut back, 1 base at V and 5 bases at J, with 14 bases in the middle. Per germline, CDR1 MGHDK and CDR2 SYGVNS. The CDR3 reads CASSELAPMGETQYF. DNA for the CDR3: TGTGCCAGCAGTGAATTGGCCCCCATGGGTGAGACCCAGTACTTC.

The chain carries TRBV6-1 and TRBJ1-1; 7 bases fit TRBD1. The CDR3 is 13 amino acids. Losses at the gene ends were 3 bases for V and 6 bases for J; bases not matched to a gene: 4. Germline loops: CDR1 MNHNS, CDR2 SASEGT. In DNA form, the CDR3 reads TGTGCCAGCAGTGACCTTGACAGGGCTGAAGCTTTCTTT. It translates to CASSDLDRAEAFF.

The V gene is TRBV27, the J gene TRBJ2-7; D remains ambiguous. The V end was cut by 6 bases, the J end by 2 bases, with 14 bases between. This CDR3 spans 14 amino acids. The germline CDR1 and CDR2 sequences are MNHEY and SMNVEV (reference sequence). The DNA for the CDR3 is TGTGCCAGCAGCCCCTCGGGCATTCCCTACGAGCAGTACTTC. Its translation is CASSPSGIPYEQYF.

This chain links TRBV5-1 with TRBJ1-1; 7 nucleotides line up with TRBD1. This CDR3 spans 15 amino acids. Germline values: CDR1 SGHRS, CDR2 YFSETQ. Trimming at V came to 5 bases and at J to 1 base, leaving 8 bases not matched to a gene. The CDR3 loop is CASSSIQGSNTEAFF. CDR3 coding DNA: TGCGCCAGCAGTTCGATACAGGGGTCGAACACTGAAGCTTTCTTT.

The chain couples TRBV2 to TRBJ2-1, with 14 bases matching TRBD2. The CDR3 length is 17 residues. J was trimmed by 10 bases and V by 7 bases; bases with no gene match: 15. Germline CDR1 SNHLY, CDR2 FYNNEI. CDR3 in amino acids: CASTEGVGRLAGGEQFF. For the CDR3, the DNA is TGTGCCAGCACCGAAGGGGTGGGGAGACTAGCGGGAGGGGAGCAGTTCTTC. The full variable domain, in which reference TRBV2 and TRBJ2-1 provide the parts outside the CDR3, is EPEVTQTPSHQVTQMGQEVILRCVPISNHLYFYWYRQILGQKVEFLVSFYNNEISEKSEIFDDQFSVERPDGSNFTLKIRSTKLEDSAMYFCASTEGVGRLAGGEQFFGPGTRLTVL.

V and J are TRBV29-1 and TRBJ2-1; perhaps TRBD2 as D (7 bases). Trimming stripped 6 bases from V and 8 bases from J, with 17 bases between. Germline V gene lookup returns CDR1 SQVTM and CDR2 ANQGSEA. CDR3 length equals 13 residues. Here the CDR3 reads CSVGIGGGHEQFF. CDR3 in DNA: TGCAGCGTGGGAATAGGGGGGGGACATGAGCAGTTCTTC.

This sequence joins TRBV10-2 and TRBJ1-5, with a tentative D call TRBD1 (5 bases). Trimming cost V 3 bases and J 1 base, with 13 bases left between them. CDR3 size: 16 residues. The germline CDR1 and CDR2 sequences are WSHSY and SAAADI. The CDR3 loop reads CASSDPGMESNQPQHF. In nucleotides, the CDR3 is TGCGCCAGCAGTGACCCAGGGATGGAGAGCAATCAGCCCCAGCATTTT.

The CDR3 loop reads CASSRTGSLKKTQYF. CDR3 nucleotide sequence: TGTGCCAGCAGTAGGACAGGGAGTCTCAAAAAGACCCAGTACTTC. J is TRBJ2-5 and V is TRBV6-5; 8 positions match TRBD1. Germline loops: CDR1 MNHEY, CDR2 SVGAGI. The CDR3 has 15 residues. The V gene end was trimmed by 5 bases and the J gene end by 6 bases; junction bases not matched to a gene: 11.

The rearrangement joins TRBV2 to TRBJ2-5, with D perhaps matching TRBD2 (5 bases). Trimming took 7 bases from V and 4 from J, leaving 19 bases between them. The length of the CDR3 is 15 residues. CDR1 is SNHLY and CDR2 is FYNNEI in the germline V gene. The CDR3 is CASTPGGGRTETQYF. CDR3 nucleotides: TGTGCCAGCACCCCAGGTGGAGGAAGGACAGAGACCCAGTACTTC.

This sequence joins TRBV6-5 and TRBJ2-5, with TRBD2 matching over 11 bases. The CDR3 contains 15 residues. Trimming removed 10 bases from V and 4 bases from J; junction bases left unmatched: 11. CDR1 is MNHEY and CDR2 is SVGAGI in the germline V gene. CDR3 coding DNA: TGTGCCACCCGTTTACTAGCGGGAGCCCCAGAGACCCAGTACTTC. The encoded protein is CATRLLAGAPETQYF.

The CDR3 sequence: CASSDWQGGWKSGYTF. In nucleotides, the CDR3 is TGTGCCAGCAGTGACTGGCAGGGTGGTTGGAAGAGTGGCTACACCTTC. The J gene is TRBJ1-2, the V gene TRBV6-1; possible D gene TRBD1, 5 bases. In germline, CDR1 is MNHNS, CDR2 SASEGT. V was cut by 3 bases and J by 7 bases, with 21 bases left in between. CDR3 size: 16 residues.

The chain combines TRBV7-9 with TRBJ2-1; D may be TRBD2 (5 bases). V dropped 5 bases and J dropped 3 bases, with 14 bases sitting between them. The CDR3 loop spans 15 amino acids. Germline V gives CDR1 SEHNR, CDR2 FQNEAQ (reference sequence). CDR3 sequence (DNA): TGTGCCAGCAGCCCTCCCGGGGAGTTCTACAATGAGCAGTTCTTC. It codes for CASSPPGEFYNEQFF.

The chain uses TRBV5-5 and TRBJ2-7; 7 bases are shared with TRBD2. Germline CDR1 SGHKS, CDR2 YYEKEE (reference sequence). V was clipped by 4 bases and J by 2 bases; unmatched bases: 9. This CDR3 has 15 residues. CDR3 residues: CASSKGREGAYEQYF. The CDR3 DNA follows: TGTGCCAGCAGCAAGGGGAGGGAGGGAGCCTACGAGCAGTACTTC.

This sequence joins TRBV4-1 and TRBJ2-2; no definite D call. Trimming left V 0 bases short and J 1 base short, with 3 bases between. There are 14 residues in the CDR3. Germline-derived CDR1 and CDR2 are MGHRA and YSYEKL. CDR3 bases: TGCGCCAGCAGCCAAGAGGGGAACACCGGGGAGCTGTTTTTT. Protein product: CASSQEGNTGELFF.

V gene TRBV28 combines with J gene TRBJ1-5; weak D call: TRBD1 (6 bases). CDR3 length: 15 residues. Germline V gene sequence: CDR1 MDHEN, CDR2 SYDVKM. V lost 5 bases to trimming and J lost 5 bases, with 16 bases between them. CDR3 loop: CASSLLSDSDQPQHF. DNA of the CDR3: TGTGCCAGCAGTCTGCTGTCGGACAGCGATCAGCCCCAGCATTTT.

V usage is TRBV27 and J usage is TRBJ2-3; D remains unclear. Germline CDR1 is MNHEY and CDR2 is SMNVEV (reference sequence). This CDR3 comprises 13 residues. V lost 3 bases and J 6 bases, leaving 10 bases between the germline ends. The chain's CDR3 is CASSFLSQDTQYF. The CDR3 bases are TGTGCCAGCAGTTTCTTGAGTCAGGATACGCAGTATTTT.

The chain joins TRBV4-1 to TRBJ2-1; D is possibly TRBD1 (5 bases). The germline V gene encodes CDR1 MGHRA and CDR2 YSYEKL. CDR3 size: 14 residues. The germline V and J ends were trimmed by 1 base and 5 bases, with 9 bases remaining between them. CDR3 in DNA: TGCGCCAGCAGCCAAGTCGAGGACAACAATGAGCAGTTCTTC. It is translated as CASSQVEDNNEQFF.

The rearrangement uses TRBV15 and TRBJ2-1; D not certain. Germline V gives CDR1 LNHNV, CDR2 YYDKDF (reference sequence). The CDR3 contains 13 residues. V gave up 8 bases and J gave up 0 bases, with 8 bases separating them. CDR3 sequence: CATRKDSYNEQFF. The CDR3 nucleotides are TGTGCCACCCGCAAGGACTCCTACAATGAGCAGTTCTTC.

This clone was recorded once. This sequence joins TRBV6-6 and TRBJ2-3, with 10 bases aligning to TRBD2. The CDR3 sequence is 16 residues long. Germline trimming cut 8 bases from V and 2 bases from J; bases unmatched to any gene: 10. CDR1 is MNHNY, CDR2 SVGAGI, per germline (reference sequence). The CDR3 nucleotides are TGTGCCAGCTCTACCGTTCTAGCGGGAGACACAGATACGCAGTATTTT. It translates to CASSTVLAGDTDTQYF.

V is TRBV14 and J is TRBJ2-7; D tentatively fits TRBD1 or TRBD2 (6 bases each). This CDR3 region has 15 residues. CDR1 and CDR2 (germline): SGHDN, FVKESK. The ends were cut back, 0 bases at V and 3 bases at J, with 12 bases in the middle. The CDR3 protein is CASSQDVGGNYEQYF. The CDR3 DNA sequence: TGTGCCAGCAGCCAAGACGTCGGGGGCAACTACGAGCAGTACTTC.

The chain is built from TRBV7-2 and TRBJ2-1; possibly TRBD2 for D (6 bases). V was trimmed by 5 bases and J by 7 bases, leaving 15 bases between them. The CDR3 runs 14 residues. Germline values: CDR1 SGHTA, CDR2 FQGNSA. The CDR3, as DNA: TGTGCCAGCAGCGACGGAGGGTACTTTAATGAGCAGTTCTTC. It codes for CASSDGGYFNEQFF.